The entry that follows covers one T cell receptor (beta chain) sequence. Its antigen is undetermined. TCRdb keeps only in-frame clones here, not all; method: immunoSEQ multiplex PCR. The sample includes 40,000 to 60,000 clones, about 80% of them seen just once. These data are taken from a study of OX40 agonist ivuxolimab in advanced cancers. As for the study in general: Ivuxolimab, which is an agonistic anti-OX40 (CD134) antibody, was administered to the patients. Study-level points and caveats: There was clonal expansion of CD4+ and CD8+ blood T cells by week 6 at 0.1 to 3.0 mg/kg. Undetermined was the antigen specificity of the expanded peripheral T cells.

V was clipped by 0 bases and J by 7 bases, with 6 bases between them. CDR1 and CDR2 (germline): MNHNS, SASEGT. The CDR3 has 12 residues. The chain uses TRBV6-1 and TRBJ1-2; tentatively, D is TRBD1 (6 bases). This TCR was sampled from an adult with an advanced solid tumor such as melanoma, head and neck, liver or kidney cancer. The source was CD4+ or CD8+ T cells sorted from blood, collected in a trial of the OX40 agonist ivuxolimab. CDR3 loop: CASSEARGGYTF. The CDR3 nucleotides read TGTGCCAGCAGTGAAGCCAGGGGTGGCTACACCTTC.